The present T cell receptor (beta chain) was sequenced within a study of cytomegalovirus exposure and HLA in healthy donors. V gave up 4 bases and J gave up 7 bases, with 9 bases separating them. The CDR3 is 12 amino acids. CDR1 is SGHRS, CDR2 YFSETQ, per germline. Details on this clone: As yet, its antigen is unknown.

Study conclusions and caveats: Three of the chains that were CMV-associated were confirmed in vitro to be specific for CMV antigens. With later analysis, a missense DCLRE1C variant became linked to TCR beta V- and J-gene trimming. The productive fraction for most TCR beta V segments was about 87% or about 30% in an earlier analysis.

The primer mix had 60 Vbeta and 13 Jbeta primers. Repertoires were generated with immunoSEQ multiplex PCR, while TCRdb's copy carries only in-frame clones and drops some. Of 150,000 to 200,000 clones detected, 80% to 85% appear once; the ten largest clones hold 6.5%. The chain combines TRBV5-1 with TRBJ2-1; D unclear. The specimen was PBMCs. The sequence was collected from a woman aged 50 to 65 in good health and CMV-seropositive. This CDR3 is CASSPPSNEQFF. The CDR3 region has the DNA TGCGCCAGCAGCCCCCCCTCTAATGAGCAGTTCTTC.